This TCR beta chain was sequenced in a study of molecular identifiers for immune sequencing clone quantification. The V end was cut by 6 bases, the J end by 6 bases, with 10 bases between. The CDR3 spans 12 residues. CDR1 is MNHEY, CDR2 SVGAGI, per germline. Via MiXCR, TCRdb re-called the PCR reads, giving one row per CDR3 protein. The sample contains 490,000 or so distinct CDR3 sequences, about 21% of which appear only once. Study-wide findings and caveats: The share of molecules held by clones above 20 RNA copies was over 97% in effector cells and under 1% in naive cells.

Libraries of naive CD8 T cells were made from around 20,000 to 1,000,000 sorted cells. They used 10%, 30% or 50% RNA. This clonotype was counted ten times or more. No antigen is known for it. The chain couples TRBV6-5 to TRBJ2-3; D gene uncertain. The sequence was obtained from a human donor in good health. Some libraries in this study had Jurkat cell RNA spiked in. Sequencing was done on a sample of naive CD8+ T cells from blood, with Jurkat cell RNA spiked in. Regarding subset: FACS-sorted CD8+CD4-CCR7+CD45RA+ naive T cells. The CDR3 DNA is TGTGCCAGCAGGACCGGATGGGATACGCAGTATTTT. It is translated as CASRTGWDTQYF.